The 12 T cell receptor beta chains given below trace back to one sample, sequenced in a study of blood T cell repertoires in COVID-19. Assay used: immunoSEQ multiplex PCR; TCRdb lists only in-frame clones, some missing. The sample has about 30,000 clones, about 85% seen once. Sequenced: peripheral blood. The receptors stem from a human donor in a cohort sampled during active COVID-19.

This clone was recorded a few times. This chain connects TRBV5-6 to TRBJ1-1; D is ambiguous. The V and J ends lost 7 bases and 1 base respectively, with 11 bases between them. Germline CDR1 SGHDT, CDR2 YYEEEE. CDR3 length equals 13 residues. The CDR3 nucleotides read TGTGCCAGCTCCGGCAGGCCGAACACTGAAGCTTTCTTT. Its protein product is CASSGRPNTEAFF.

The J gene is TRBJ2-2, the V gene TRBV11-3; 12 nucleotides line up with TRBD2. The V gene's germline CDR1 is SGHNT and CDR2 YENEEA. V was pared by 0 bases and J by 4 bases, with 3 bases of the junction left unmatched. This CDR3 is built from 17 residues. Written as DNA, the CDR3 is TGTGCCAGCAGCTTAGAACTAGCGGGAGGTGGCACCGGGGAGCTGTTTTTT. It is translated as CASSLELAGGGTGELFF.

This clone was counted only a few times. This chain links TRBV14 with TRBJ2-1; D perhaps matches TRBD2 (5 bases). The CDR3 covers 17 residues. V was trimmed by 2 bases and J by 5 bases, leaving 19 bases between them. Per germline, CDR1 SGHDN and CDR2 FVKESK. The CDR3 DNA reads as TGTGCCAGCAGCCAAATAGTTGGAATAGGGAGTGACAATGAGCAGTTCTTC. Its translation: CASSQIVGIGSDNEQFF.

This chain joins TRBV5-1 and TRBJ1-1; 8 bases match TRBD1. Germline CDR1 is SGHRS and CDR2 is YFSETQ. V gave up 4 bases and J gave up 1 base; unmatched junction bases: 6. This CDR3 is built from 15 residues. The CDR3 region has the DNA TGCGCCAGCAGCCCCAGGACAGGGACGAACACTGAAGCTTTCTTT. It specifies CASSPRTGTNTEAFF. Together with reference TRBV5-1 and TRBJ1-1, the CDR3 gives the full variable domain: KAGVTQTPRYLIKTRGQQVTLSCSPISGHRSVSWYQQTPGQGLQFLFEYFSETQRNKGNFPGRFSGRQFSNSRSEMNVSTLELGDSALYLCASSPRTGTNTEAFFGQGTRLTVV.

The J gene is TRBJ2-5, the V gene TRBV2; the match to TRBD2 covers 8 bases. J was trimmed by 6 bases and V by 4 bases; bases with no gene match: 4. Germline CDR1 SNHLY, CDR2 FYNNEI. The CDR3 sequence is 13 residues long. DNA of the CDR3: TGTGCCAGCAGTGGGACTAGCTCCAAGACCCAGTACTTC. Protein sequence: CASSGTSSKTQYF.

This clone was detected once. The gene calls are TRBV27 and TRBJ1-3, with a possible D match to TRBD1 (5 bases). The CDR3 spans 15 residues. Germline V gene sequence: CDR1 MNHEY, CDR2 SMNVEV (reference sequence). V lost 0 bases, J lost 3 bases, and 9 bases lay in between. The CDR3, as DNA: TGTGCCAGCAGTTTATCGGGGGGGGGTGGAAACACCATATATTTT. It translates to CASSLSGGGGNTIYF.

Here the CDR3 DNA reads TGTGCCAGCAGCCCCGCTCCAGGGAATGGACTAGCGGGGGGGCGTAGGGAGCAGTACTTC. It translates to CASSPAPGNGLAGGRREQYF. The chain employs TRBV6-6 and TRBJ2-7; 15 bases align to TRBD2. This CDR3 contains 20 residues. V lost 6 bases and J lost 7; bases outside the gene matches: 22. Germline values: CDR1 MNHNY, CDR2 SVGAGI (reference sequence).

The V gene is TRBV19, the J gene TRBJ2-1; 9 bases fit TRBD2. The CDR3 runs to 14 residues. Per germline, CDR1 LNHDA and CDR2 SQIVND (reference sequence). The V gene end was trimmed by 9 bases and the J gene end by 6 bases; junction bases not matched to a gene: 9. The CDR3 loop reads CASWGGGRANEQFF. Here the CDR3 DNA reads TGTGCCAGCTGGGGTGGCGGGAGGGCCAATGAGCAGTTCTTC.

CDR3 region: CASSLPPAGGPGDTQYF. The CDR3 nucleotides are TGTGCCAGCAGCCTTCCCCCCGCAGGGGGCCCGGGAGATACGCAGTATTTT. This chain connects TRBV7-2 to TRBJ2-3, with 8 bases that match TRBD1. The CDR3 has 17 amino acids. The germline V gene encodes CDR1 SGHTA and CDR2 FQGNSA. V lost 5 bases, J lost 5 bases, and 15 bases stayed unmatched.

The V and J genes are TRBV9 and TRBJ1-3, with a possible D match to TRBD1 (5 bases). V lost 2 bases, J lost 3 bases, and 9 bases lay in between. Per the germline V gene, CDR1 is SGDLS and CDR2 is YYNGEE. This CDR3 is 14 amino acids long. DNA for the CDR3: TGTGCCAGCAGCGTGGGGGGATATGGAAACACCATATATTTT. Translating gives CASSVGGYGNTIYF.

The chain uses TRBV7-9 and TRBJ2-2, with TRBD2 matching over 10 bases. This CDR3 spans 15 amino acids. The V segment lost 5 bases and the J segment 5 bases; nucleotides outside the gene matches: 5. Germline-derived CDR1 and CDR2 are SEHNR and FQNEAQ (reference sequence). Written as DNA, the CDR3 is TGTGCCAGCAGCCCCGGTAGCGGGAGGACCGGGGAGCTGTTTTTT. Amino acid sequence: CASSPGSGRTGELFF.

This chain links TRBV6-5 with TRBJ2-7, with 9 bases matching TRBD1. V gave up 6 bases and J gave up 3 bases; unmatched junction bases: 3. Per germline, CDR1 MNHEY and CDR2 SVGAGI. This CDR3 is 13 amino acids long. The CDR3 DNA sequence: TGTGCCAGCAGACCGGGACAGGGCTACGAGCAGTACTTC. The encoded protein is CASRPGQGYEQYF.